This T cell receptor (beta chain) was captured in a study of blood T cell repertoires in COVID-19. On the study more broadly: Specimens from acute and convalescent COVID-19 originated in the United States, Italy and Spain. Sources were T cells, B-cell-depleted T cells, or PBMCs; the material itself was cDNA or gDNA.

The CDR3 loop spans 14 amino acids. V was pared by 0 bases and J by 7 bases, with 11 bases between. Germline V gene sequence: CDR1 SGDLS, CDR2 YYNGEE. Original methodology: How many nucleated cells were present was estimated from reference gene primer amplification. Method: immunoSEQ multiplex PCR; TCRdb's copy keeps in-frame clones and lacks some. V and J calls and clone size are copied from that table; D and trimming were computed from the DNA. The sample carries about 270,000 clones, 85% to 90% recorded once. The receptor comes from a human donor in a cohort sampled during active COVID-19. The rearrangement links TRBV9 to TRBJ2-1; D remains ambiguous. Sample: peripheral blood. In nucleotides, the CDR3 is TGTGCCAGCAGCGTAGAAAGCGCCCGGAATGAGCAGTTCTTC. Its translation is CASSVESARNEQFF.